The 14 T cell receptor beta chains given below trace back to one sample, sequenced in a study of neurological immune-mediated disorders. TCRdb ran MiXCR on the 5' RACE reads and lists one entry per CDR3 protein. The repertoire includes some 30,000 distinct CDR3 sequences, roughly 15% of them detected once, and 27% sits in the top ten. Sequences were obtained from PBMCs. These TCRs come from a man between 65 and 79 years old in good health.

This clonotype was detected ten times or more. This chain links TRBV7-2 with TRBJ1-4; TRBD1 is a possible D gene (5 bases). The V gene's germline CDR1 is SGHTA and CDR2 FQGNSA. This CDR3 is built from 17 residues. The V gene lost 2 bases and the J gene lost 0 bases, with 13 bases spanning the gap. CDR3 coding DNA: TGTGCCAGCAGCTTATATTGGGGCCCCTCAACTAATGAAAAACTGTTTTTT. It codes for CASSLYWGPSTNEKLFF.

This clonotype appeared many times. The chain uses TRBV25-1 and TRBJ2-1; TRBD2 matches 11 bases. V lost 2 bases to trimming and J lost 7 bases; unmatched junction nucleotides: 4. CDR3 size: 15 residues. CDR1 MGHDK and CDR2 SYGVNS come from the germline V gene. The CDR3 sequence: CASSEIAGGQNEQFF. The CDR3 nucleotides are TGTGCCAGCAGTGAAATAGCGGGGGGGCAGAATGAGCAGTTCTTC. Looking up the rest from reference TRBV25-1 and TRBJ2-1 gives the full variable domain: EADIYQTPRYLVIGTGKKITLECSQTMGHDKMYWYQQDPGMELHLIHYSYGVNSTEKGDLSSESTVSRIRTEHFPLTLESARPSHTSQYLCASSEIAGGQNEQFFGPGTRLTVL.

There are many counts of this clonotype. The V and J genes are TRBV12-3 or TRBV12-4 and TRBJ1-2, with D perhaps matching TRBD1 (6 bases). The CDR3 runs to 13 residues. Between the trimmed V and J ends, which lost 6 bases and 6 bases, there was a span of 14 bases. The CDR3 is CASRQQGVDGYTF. DNA for the CDR3: TGTGCCAGCAGGCAACAGGGTGTCGATGGCTACACCTTC.

This clonotype was counted many times. The V gene is TRBV6-2 or TRBV6-3, the J gene TRBJ2-7; 8 bases align to TRBD1. The germline V gene has CDR1 MNHEY and CDR2 SVGEGT. The V and J ends lost 0 bases and 2 bases, in that order; junction bases with no gene match: 6. This CDR3 has 16 amino acids. The CDR3: CASSYSRTGWAYEQYF. In DNA, the CDR3 is TGTGCCAGCAGTTACTCCCGGACAGGGTGGGCCTACGAGCAGTACTTC.

Worth noting for this clonotype: One junction end disagrees with the germline gene, perhaps due to a read error. The V gene is TRBV20-1, the J gene TRBJ2-1; no clear D gene. The CDR3 consists of 11 residues. Germline assignment: CDR1 DFQATT and CDR2 SNEGSKA (reference sequence). CDR3 bases: TGCAGTACCCTCCCCTACAATGAGCATTTCTTC. Amino acids: CSTLPYNEHFF.

This clonotype was detected many times. This chain links TRBV5-1 with TRBJ2-2; 13 bases line up with TRBD2. The V segment lost 4 bases and the J segment 3 bases; nucleotides outside the gene matches: 9. The CDR3 is 18 amino acids. Looked up from germline, CDR1 is SGHRS and CDR2 is YFSETQ. The CDR3 coding sequence is TGCGCCAGCAGCGATCTTGGACTAGCGGGGGCCTACACCGGGGAGCTGTTTTTT. This encodes CASSDLGLAGAYTGELFF.

This clonotype was counted at least ten times. This sequence joins TRBV5-1 and TRBJ2-1, with 8 bases fitting TRBD1. The trim removed 7 bases at V and 4 bases at J, leaving 10 bases unmatched. The CDR3 extends over 15 amino acids. The germline V gene encodes CDR1 SGHRS and CDR2 YFSETQ. CDR3 sequence: CASGLDRVPYNEQFF. CDR3 nucleotides: TGCGCCAGCGGGTTGGACAGGGTCCCTTACAATGAGCAGTTCTTC.

The sample holds many counts of this clonotype. This chain joins TRBV9 and TRBJ2-3; D not resolved. Per germline, CDR1 SGDLS and CDR2 YYNGEE. Trimming pared 0 bases from V and 2 bases from J, leaving 7 bases between. The CDR3 runs to 14 residues. The CDR3 DNA is TGTGCCAGCAGCGTAGTGGATTTCACAGATACGCAGTATTTT. Translating it yields CASSVVDFTDTQYF. The full variable domain, rest sourced from reference TRBV9 and TRBJ2-3, is DSGVTQTPKHLITATGQRVTLRCSPRSGDLSVYWYQQSLDQGLQFLIQYYNGEERAKGNILERFSAQQFPDLHSELNLSSLELGDSALYFCASSVVDFTDTQYFGPGTRLTVL.

This clonotype was detected ten times or more. V usage is TRBV12-3 or TRBV12-4 and J usage is TRBJ2-1; D gene ambiguous. The CDR3 is 13 residues long. Between the trimmed V and J ends, which lost 3 bases and 8 bases, there was a span of 11 bases. The CDR3 reads CASSFESHDEQFF. The CDR3 DNA sequence: TGTGCCAGCAGTTTTGAAAGTCATGATGAGCAGTTCTTC.

Ten or more counts support this clonotype. The chain is built from TRBV2 and TRBJ2-5; D unclear. The CDR3 is made up of 12 amino acids. Per the germline V gene, CDR1 is SNHLY and CDR2 is FYNNEI. Trimming shortened V by 7 bases and J by 2 bases, and 8 bases separated the two germline ends. The CDR3 DNA reads as TGTGCCAGCAATGGATTTCAAGAGACCCAGTACTTC. This sequence encodes CASNGFQETQYF.

This rearrangement joins TRBV12-3 or TRBV12-4 to TRBJ2-7, with D possibly TRBD2 on 6 matching bases. This CDR3 spans 16 amino acids. Trimming stripped 5 bases from V and 2 bases from J, with 19 bases between. The CDR3 DNA is TGTGCCAGCAGTCGATATGGGGACTGGAATGCCTACGAGCAGTACTTC. Translation gives CASSRYGDWNAYEQYF.

This clonotype was found many times. This chain joins TRBV24-1 and TRBJ2-7; possibly TRBD2 for D (5 bases). V was cut by 4 bases and J by 2 bases, with 8 bases left in between. Germline loops: CDR1 KGHDR, CDR2 SFDVKD. The CDR3 loop spans 13 amino acids. CDR3: CATSDAGAYEQYF. In DNA, the CDR3 is TGTGCCACCAGTGACGCCGGGGCCTACGAGCAGTACTTC.

The table lists this clonotype with many counts. V and J are TRBV10-3 and TRBJ2-7; possible D gene TRBD1, 6 bases. Looked up from germline, CDR1 is ENHRY and CDR2 is SYGVKD. The CDR3 length is 12 residues. The V and J ends lost 8 bases and 2 bases respectively, with 10 bases between them. CDR3 DNA: TGTGCCATCGGGGGCAGTACCTACGAGCAGTACTTC. This codes for CAIGGSTYEQYF.

V usage is TRBV12-3 or TRBV12-4 and J usage is TRBJ1-6, with 8 bases aligning to TRBD1. This CDR3 is built from 12 residues. V shed 5 bases, J shed 18 bases, and the junction held 9 bases outside the gene matches. The CDR3 loop is CASSARTGRTHF. In DNA, the CDR3 is TGTGCCAGCAGTGCCAGGACAGGGCGGACCCACTTT.